This entry features one T cell receptor beta chain sequence. Its antigen is unidentified. Looked up from germline, CDR1 is MDHEN and CDR2 is SYDVKM. The V segment lost 5 bases and the J segment 8 bases; nucleotides outside the gene matches: 13. There are 16 residues in the CDR3. The entry originates in a study of graft-versus-host responses after intestinal transplantation. About the study: After anti-thymocyte globulin induction, recipients took tacrolimus and steroids for 2 to 3 years. Study-wide points: Researchers found GvH clones in recipient marrow, and some showed up first in ileum or blood.

The repertoire was sequenced with immunoSEQ multiplex PCR; TCRdb's copy has only in-frame clones and lacks some. Of over 120,000 clones listed, around 90% were seen once; the top ten hold 0.15% to 0.2%. The chain carries TRBV28 and TRBJ2-1, with 9 bases lining up with TRBD1. This TCR derives from a human donor who received an intestinal transplant. This specimen was unstimulated CD4+ T cells sorted from spleen or lymph node cells, taken before intestinal transplant. DNA of the CDR3: TGTGCCAGCAGTAGTATTGCCGGGACAGGGAGGGATGAGCAGTTCTTC. Amino acid sequence: CASSSIAGTGRDEQFF.